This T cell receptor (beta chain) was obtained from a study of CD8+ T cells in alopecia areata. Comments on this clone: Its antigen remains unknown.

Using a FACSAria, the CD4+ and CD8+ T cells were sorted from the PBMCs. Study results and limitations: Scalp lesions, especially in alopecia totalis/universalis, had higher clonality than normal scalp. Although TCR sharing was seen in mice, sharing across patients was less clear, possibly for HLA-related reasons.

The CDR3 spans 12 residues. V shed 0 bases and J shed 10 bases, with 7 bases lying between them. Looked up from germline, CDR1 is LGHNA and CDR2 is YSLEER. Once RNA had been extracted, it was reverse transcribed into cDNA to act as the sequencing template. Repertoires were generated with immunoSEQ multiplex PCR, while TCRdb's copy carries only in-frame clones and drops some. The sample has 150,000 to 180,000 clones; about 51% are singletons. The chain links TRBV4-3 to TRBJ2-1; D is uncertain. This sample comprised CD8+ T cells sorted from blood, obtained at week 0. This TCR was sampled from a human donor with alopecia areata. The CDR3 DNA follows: TGCGCCAGCAGCCAAGATAAAAGGGAGCAGTTCTTC. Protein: CASSQDKREQFF.